Below, one T cell receptor (beta chain) is given with its context. CDR3 length: 15 residues. CDR1 and CDR2 (germline): SGHTA, FQGNSA. The V gene lost 2 bases and the J gene lost 4 bases, with 12 bases spanning the gap. This entry comes from a study of blood T cell repertoires in COVID-19. Study context: Sites in the United States, Italy and Spain provided acute and convalescent COVID-19 samples. PBMCs, B-cell-depleted T cells, or T cells provided the cDNA or gDNA that made up the material.

In the authors' methods: Reference gene primer amplification gave nucleated cell count estimates. TCRdb keeps only in-frame clones here, not all; method: immunoSEQ multiplex PCR. V and J calls and clone size are those listed in that table; D and trimming were worked out from the DNA. Seen here are about 67,000 clones, 75% to 90% observed once, and the top ten hold roughly 8%. The source material was peripheral blood. The rearrangement uses TRBV7-2 and TRBJ2-1; no firm D call. This sequence was found in a man aged 45-60 years with active COVID-19. CDR3 sequence: CASSLRVLDYNEQFF. CDR3 coding DNA: TGTGCCAGCAGCTTACGAGTTCTTGATTACAATGAGCAGTTCTTC.